This is a list of T cell receptor beta chains from one sample in a study of cytomegalovirus exposure and HLA in healthy donors. Libraries were prepared by immunoSEQ multiplex PCR; TCRdb keeps only in-frame clonotypes and omits some of them. The sample lists about 150,000 clones, 70% to 85% occurring once. The sequenced sample consisted of PBMCs. Receptors were obtained from a man in his forties in good health and CMV-seronegative. Each CDR3 is given with its conserved first and last residue. The D gene is left open where the match is weak. Part of the rows lack a size; the others show once, few, many or a class for expanded clones.

.	TRBD1	TRBJ1-1	TRBV30	TGTGCCTGGAAACAGGGGGTGAACACTGAAGCTTTCTTT	CAWKQGVNTEAFF
.	.	TRBJ1-2	TRBV6-5	TGTGCCAGCAGTTACTCGACTGGGGGAGGCTATGGCTACACCTTC	CASSYSTGGGYGYTF
.	TRBD2	TRBJ2-1	TRBV4-1	TGCGCCAGCAGCCAGAGCCCGGGACTAGCGGTTACCTACAATGAGCAGTTCTTC	CASSQSPGLAVTYNEQFF
.	TRBD1	TRBJ1-3	TRBV7-2	TGTGCCAGCAGCTTTTGGCACAGGGGTGAATCTGGAAACACCATATATTTT	CASSFWHRGESGNTIYF
once	.	TRBJ2-1	TRBV5-1	TGCGCCAGCAGCTCCCCTTTTGATGCCCCAAGCCCGGGAGAGCAGTTCTTC	CASSSPFDAPSPGEQFF
.	.	TRBJ2-7	TRBV15	TGTGCCACCAGCAGAGATCGATCGGAGGACGAGCAGTACTTC	CATSRDRSEDEQYF
.	.	TRBJ1-1	TRBV12-2	TGTGCAAGTCGCTTAGTTCGCCCGCAACAGGGGCAGGACACTGAAGCTTTCTTT	CASRLVRPQQGQDTEAFF
.	.	TRBJ2-1	TRBV7-9	TGTGCCAGCAGCCCTACAGGGATTGAGCAGTTCTTC	CASSPTGIEQFF
.	TRBD1	TRBJ2-5	TRBV28	TGTGCCAGCAGTGGGGACAGGGCGCGGACGACCCAGTACTTC	CASSGDRARTTQYF
.	.	TRBJ2-5	TRBV25-1	TGTGCCAGCAGTGAAGGTGTAGGGGTCTGGGAGACCCAGTACTTC	CASSEGVGVWETQYF
few	.	TRBJ2-3	TRBV7-9	TGTGCCAGCAGCTTAACCGGGGGGCTCGGAGATACGCAGTATTTT	CASSLTGGLGDTQYF
.	.	TRBJ2-7	TRBV4-1	TGCGCCAGCAGCCCCGATCCCGGGGACGGGAGCGAGCAGTACTTC	CASSPDPGDGSEQYF
.	.	TRBJ1-4	TRBV7-2	TGTGCCAGCAGCTACTACACGGCGGGCACTAATGAAAAACTGTTTTTT	CASSYYTAGTNEKLFF
.	TRBD1	TRBJ2-3	TRBV14	TGTGCCAGCAGCTCCTCTACAGGGGCCCCTAGCACAGATACGCAGTATTTT	CASSSSTGAPSTDTQYF
.	TRBD2	TRBJ2-3	TRBV19	TGTGCCAGTAGTAACCTAGCGGGAGTAACTGATACGCAGTATTTT	CASSNLAGVTDTQYF
.	TRBD2	TRBJ2-2	TRBV19	TGTGCCAGTAGGGTTAGCGGGAGCTCTCAGTCCGGGGAGCTGTTTTTT	CASRVSGSSQSGELFF
.	TRBD2	TRBJ2-1	TRBV5-1	TGCGCCAGCAGCCGCTTTAGCGGGGGGGGCCAGTTGGACAATGAGCAGTTCTTC	CASSRFSGGGQLDNEQFF
once	TRBD1	TRBJ1-5	TRBV4-1	TGCGCCAGCAGCCAAGTCTTCCAGGGGCGACAGGGTCAGCCCCAGCATTTT	CASSQVFQGRQGQPQHF